Listed below are T cell receptor beta chains from one sample, sequenced in a study of CD8+ T cells in alopecia areata. The table came from immunoSEQ multiplex PCR; TCRdb's copy has only in-frame clones and leaves some out. Here the sample spans 130,000 to 150,000 clones, 82% being singletons. Sequencing was performed on CD8+ T cells sorted from blood, taken at week 4, from a patient treated with tofacitinib. Receptor source: a human donor with alopecia areata. CDR3s include the opening cysteine and the closing phenylalanine or tryptophan.

v_call	j_call	cdr3_aa
TRBV29-1	TRBJ2-3	CSVAREEDTQYF
TRBV27	TRBJ2-6	CASSFWVSGANVLTF
TRBV6-1	TRBJ2-7	CASRQQGYEQYF
TRBV6-1	TRBJ1-1	CASSEQRGRGAMNTEAFF
TRBV7-9	TRBJ2-7	CASSLGRVLNEQYF
TRBV6-5	TRBJ1-2	CASAYGGGDYTF
TRBV4-3	TRBJ1-1	CASSQDRNTEAFF
TRBV11-3	TRBJ2-5	CASSSGIGAWAQETQYF
TRBV29-1	TRBJ1-2	CSVTGREQDGYTF
TRBV2	TRBJ2-1	CASTPSGAVYNEQFF
TRBV5-6	TRBJ2-3	CASSSKGQPRRDTQYF
TRBV6-5	TRBJ2-1	CASSYGGGNEQFF
TRBV6-5	TRBJ1-2	CASSYSEVNYGYTF
TRBV7-6	TRBJ2-1	CASSLAAGGASEQFF
TRBV2	TRBJ2-2	CASRTPEGAGGPNTGELFF
TRBV29-1	TRBJ2-7	CSVLDGSGLEQYF
TRBV6-6	TRBJ1-3	CATQSTPSGNTIYF
TRBV4-1	TRBJ1-6	CASSQSYLNNSPLHF
TRBV29-1	TRBJ2-7	CSVSVGRTYEQYF
TRBV27	TRBJ2-7	CASRLGQASSYEQYF
TRBV7-9	TRBJ1-6	CASSLYGSGSPLHF
TRBV25-1	TRBJ2-1	CASSDPRRPSSYNEQFF
TRBV28	TRBJ1-2	CASSPNRVDLYGYTF
TRBV6-5	TRBJ1-2	CASSSKDRTNYGYTF
TRBV27	TRBJ2-7	CASSPGTSGGGYEQYF
TRBV7-2	TRBJ2-3	CASSYGPMKSTDTQYF
TRBV4-1	TRBJ2-7	CASSQEVTSYNEQYF
TRBV27	TRBJ2-5	CASSGGDRGRETQYF
TRBV7-2	TRBJ2-1	CASITYPGSLNEQFF
TRBV4-1	TRBJ1-2	CASSQDDGQGYGYTF
TRBV4-1	TRBJ2-1	CASSQSAASGTLFF
TRBV10-3	TRBJ2-7	CASMRRTRSHEQYF
TRBV7-9	TRBJ2-3	CASSQLAAEADTQYF
TRBV10-3	TRBJ2-5	CAIKSTASQETQYF
TRBV7-2	TRBJ2-5	CASSLPKTGQGGWETQYF
TRBV7-9	TRBJ1-2	CASSFIAGGWSPNRLGYTF
TRBV29-1	TRBJ1-2	CSVGPSGQRYGYTF
TRBV29-1	TRBJ2-1	CSGSGGAYNEQFF
TRBV10-3	TRBJ2-5	CAISEAPSGSGGEETQYF
TRBV5-1	TRBJ2-7	CASSLVLSSYEQYF
TRBV4-3	TRBJ2-3	CASSQGRADTQYF
TRBV5-4	TRBJ2-1	CASSLEQGSDNEQFF
TRBV5-1	TRBJ2-7	CASSLEYRVYEQYF
TRBV6-5	TRBJ1-2	CASSFPGTGVGGYTF
TRBV7-9	TRBJ2-3	CASSLEDTTDTQYF
TRBV4-1	TRBJ1-1	CASSQDVGNMNTEAFF
TRBV27	TRBJ2-1	CASSAERSLDEQFF
TRBV23-1	TRBJ2-7	CASSQSGGYEQYF
TRBV6-5	TRBJ2-3	CASSKEGLAKDTQYF
TRBV5-1	TRBJ2-1	CASSLPDRGVNEQFF
TRBV7-8	TRBJ2-3	CASSLALELGTDTQYF
TRBV6-5	TRBJ2-5	CASSPGGTFAQYF
TRBV9	TRBJ2-1	CASSPQRGGHTQFF
TRBV4-1	TRBJ1-2	CASSLQGAVDYGYTF